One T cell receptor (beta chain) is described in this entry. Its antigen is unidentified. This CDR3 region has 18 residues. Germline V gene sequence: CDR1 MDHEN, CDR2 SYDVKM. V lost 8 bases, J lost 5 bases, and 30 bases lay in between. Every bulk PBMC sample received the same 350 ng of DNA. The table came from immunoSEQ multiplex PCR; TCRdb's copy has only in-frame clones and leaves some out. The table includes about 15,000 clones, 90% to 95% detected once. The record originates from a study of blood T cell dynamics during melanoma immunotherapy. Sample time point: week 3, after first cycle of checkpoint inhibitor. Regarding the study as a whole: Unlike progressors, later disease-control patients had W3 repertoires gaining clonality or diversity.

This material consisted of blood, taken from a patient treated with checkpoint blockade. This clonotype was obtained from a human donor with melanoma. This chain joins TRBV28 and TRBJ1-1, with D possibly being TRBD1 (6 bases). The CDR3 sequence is CASLTIRRGRGVRTEAFF. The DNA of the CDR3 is TGTGCCAGCCTCACCATCCGCAGGGGAAGGGGGGTGAGGACTGAAGCTTTCTTT.